A selection of T cell receptor beta chains follows, all from one sample in a study of blood T cells in healthy people across ages. TCRdb reanalysed the 5' RACE reads using MiXCR and keeps one entry per CDR3 protein. Counted here are roughly 500,000 distinct CDR3 sequences, 27% occurring once; the ten biggest clones make up around 20%. The sequenced material came from blood. These receptors came from a woman in her sixties or seventies in good health. Both conserved end residues are part of each CDR3. A D gene is named only where the DNA matches it firmly. Size is omitted from some rows. Given values are once, few, many or a class for expanded clones.

clone size,V gene,J gene,D gene,CDR3 protein,CDR3 DNA
few,TRBV4-3,TRBJ2-1,TRBD2,CASSQVLVSGGVGEQFF,TGCGCCAGCAGCCAAGTATTGGTGAGCGGGGGGGTTGGTGAACAGTTCTTC
.,TRBV2,TRBJ2-5,TRBD2,CASSQGLAGATETQYF,TGTGCCAGCAGTCAGGGACTAGCGGGGGCTACGGAGACCCAGTACTTC
.,TRBV2,TRBJ2-3,.,CASSEGQTPRTDTQYF,TGTGCCAGCAGTGAAGGTCAGACCCCTCGCACAGATACGCAGTATTTT
.,TRBV5-1,TRBJ2-3,.,CASSLNPPGNTDTQYF,TGCGCCAGCAGCTTGAACCCGCCGGGGAACACAGATACGCAGTATTTT
few,TRBV4-3,TRBJ2-7,.,CASSQDFGYEQYF,TGCGCCAGCAGCCAAGATTTCGGGTACGAGCAGTACTTC
.,TRBV7-9,TRBJ2-2,.,CASSFLQGSHGELFF,TGTGCCAGCAGCTTCCTACAGGGAAGTCACGGGGAGCTGTTTTTT
.,TRBV7-2,TRBJ2-3,.,CASGASVITDRQYF,TGTGCCAGCGGGGCTAGCGTGATCACAGATAGGCAGTATTTT
.,TRBV12-3/TRBV12-4,TRBJ2-1,.,CAIIRFDNEQFF,TGTGCCATCATCCGGTTCGACAATGAGCAGTTCTTC
many,TRBV12-3/TRBV12-4,TRBJ1-2,.,CASSPGQFGGYTF,TGTGCCAGCAGTCCTGGACAGTTCGGTGGCTACACCTTC
.,TRBV12-3/TRBV12-4,TRBJ1-4,.,CASSNQGGTNEKLFF,TGTGCCAGCAGTAACCAGGGAGGAACTAATGAAAAACTGTTTTTT
.,TRBV6-2/TRBV6-3,TRBJ2-7,TRBD1,CASSYSTGYYEQYF,TGTGCCAGCAGTTATTCGACAGGGTACTACGAGCAGTACTTC
few,TRBV3-1,TRBJ2-5,.,CASSPPMYQETQYF,TGTGCCAGCAGCCCGCCCATGTACCAAGAGACCCAGTACTTC
many,TRBV4-2,TRBJ2-1,.,CASSQAPRPEQFF,TGTGCCAGCAGCCAGGCTCCTAGACCCGAGCAGTTCTTC
.,TRBV5-1,TRBJ2-3,TRBD2,CASSLLVAGNTDTQYF,TGCGCCAGCTCCCTTTTAGTAGCGGGGAACACAGATACGCAGTATTTT
.,TRBV5-1,TRBJ2-1,.,CASSLPNSEQFF,TGCGCCAGCAGCTTGCCGAATAGCGAGCAGTTCTTC